The T cell receptor beta chain under discussion was sequenced for a study of blood T cells in healthy people across ages. Primers used in a second PCR of roughly 7 to 12 cycles were a sample-barcoded 5' primer and a J-beta primer mix. TCRdb re-called the 5' RACE reads with MiXCR, one entry per CDR3 protein. The sample shows just under 750,000 distinct CDR3 sequences, over 20% of them seen only once. V gave up 0 bases and J gave up 7 bases, with 18 bases separating them. Germline loops: CDR1 DFQATT, CDR2 SNEGSKA (reference sequence). This CDR3 region has 15 residues. The receptor comes from a man between 65 and 79 years old in good health. The sequenced sample was blood. V is TRBV20-1 and J is TRBJ2-5; D possibly corresponds to TRBD2 (5 bases). As DNA, the CDR3 is TGCAGTGCTAGAGATGTGGGAGATCCTCGGGGGACCCAGTACTTC. This sequence encodes CSARDVGDPRGTQYF.